This TCR beta chain was identified during a study of T cells in Graves' hyperthyroidism and ophthalmopathy. The study enrolled patients aged 18 to 65 with newly diagnosed hyperthyroidism of under 2 months' duration. Comment on this clonotype: Its antigen is unknown. With a much larger clone just one base away, this may be a read error.

Regarding the study as a whole: Blood also showed most of the thyroid clonotypes that were expanded above 0.001.

There were TCR beta CDR3 regions amplified from RNA transcripts. With the HTBI primer set, the TCR CDR3 went through a first round of RT-PCR. TCRdb reprocessed the multiplex PCR reads via MiXCR and lists one record per CDR3 protein. The table has 250,000 to 300,000 distinct CDR3 sequences, 12% to 15% seen once. Germline V gene data show CDR1 as SQVTM and CDR2 as ANQGSEA. The CDR3 has 15 residues. Trimming cost V 7 bases and J 8 bases, with 26 bases left between them. The material sequenced was blood. This clonotype originated in a middle-aged woman with Graves' hyperthyroidism. V and J are TRBV29-1 and TRBJ1-2; D gene uncertain. The CDR3 nucleotides read TGCAGCGCCCTGCCCCTTCGACGGAGGCTGGGCGGCTACACCTTC. Translated: CSALPLRRRLGGYTF.